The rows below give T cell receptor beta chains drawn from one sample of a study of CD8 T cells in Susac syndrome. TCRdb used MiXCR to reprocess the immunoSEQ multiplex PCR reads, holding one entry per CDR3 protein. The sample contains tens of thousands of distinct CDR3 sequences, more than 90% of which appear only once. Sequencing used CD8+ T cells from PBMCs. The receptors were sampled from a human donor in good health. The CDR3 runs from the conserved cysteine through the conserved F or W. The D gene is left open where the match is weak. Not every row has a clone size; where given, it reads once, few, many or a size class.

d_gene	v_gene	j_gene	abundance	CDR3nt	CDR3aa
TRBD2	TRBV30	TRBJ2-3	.	TGTGCCTGGACCCGACTAGCGGGGGGGCCAGATACGCAGTATTTT	CAWTRLAGGPDTQYF
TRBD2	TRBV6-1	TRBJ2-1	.	TGTGCCAGCAGCCCCGGGACTAGCGGGGTAACCCTCAGGGCCAATGAGCAGTTCTTC	CASSPGTSGVTLRANEQFF
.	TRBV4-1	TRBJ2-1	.	TGCGCCAGCAGCCAAGCGGGACAAGGGTACGGAAATGAGCAGTTCTTC	CASSQAGQGYGNEQFF
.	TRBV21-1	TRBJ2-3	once	TGTGCCAGCAGCAAAACTCTATCCGAGGCCAAGGGAGAAGATACGCAGTATTTT	CASSKTLSEAKGEDTQYF
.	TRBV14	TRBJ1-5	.	TGTGCCAGCAGCCAAGAGGGGCTGCAGCCCCAGCATTTT	CASSQEGLQPQHF
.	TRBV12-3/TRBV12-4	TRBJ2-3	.	TGTGCCAGCAGTCCTGGGGCTTCTAGCACAGATACGCAGTATTTT	CASSPGASSTDTQYF
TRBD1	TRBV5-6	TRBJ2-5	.	TGTGCCAGCAGCAACCAACCTCAGGGGGCCGAAGAGACCCAGTACTTC	CASSNQPQGAEETQYF
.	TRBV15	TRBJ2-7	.	TGTGCCACCAGCAGAGAACATCTCAGGGGAACCTACGAGCAGTACTTC	CATSREHLRGTYEQYF
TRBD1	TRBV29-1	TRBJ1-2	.	TGCAGCGCTCCTCACAGGGGTGGCTACACCTTC	CSAPHRGGYTF
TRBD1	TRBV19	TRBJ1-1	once	TGTGCCAGTAGAGGACAGGTGATTGGGAACACTGAAGCTTTCTTT	CASRGQVIGNTEAFF
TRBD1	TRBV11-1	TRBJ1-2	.	TGTGCCAGCAGCCGGCGACAGGGAGCTAACTATGGCTACACCTTC	CASSRRQGANYGYTF
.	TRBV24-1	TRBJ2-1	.	TGTGCCACCAGTGATTTTTACGTGGAAGGGGCGAACTCCTACAATGAGCAGTTCTTC	CATSDFYVEGANSYNEQFF
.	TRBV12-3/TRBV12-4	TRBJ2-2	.	TGTGCCAGCTACTGGGCCGGGGAGCTGTTTTTT	CASYWAGELFF
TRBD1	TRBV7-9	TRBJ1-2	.	TGTGCCAGCAGCAGACCAGGGGGCTATGGCTACACCTTC	CASSRPGGYGYTF
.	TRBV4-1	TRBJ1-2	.	TGCGCCAGCAGCCCGGACACGGAAAATGGCTACACCTTC	CASSPDTENGYTF
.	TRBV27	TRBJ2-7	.	TGTGCCAGCAGCGAGGGGTGGGGCGAGCAGTACTTC	CASSEGWGEQYF
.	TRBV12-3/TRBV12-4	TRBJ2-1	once	TGTGCCAGCAGTTTAAGACTAGGCTACAATGAGCAGTTCTTC	CASSLRLGYNEQFF
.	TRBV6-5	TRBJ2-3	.	TGTGCCAGCAGTTATTTCCCCACAGATACGCAGTATTTT	CASSYFPTDTQYF
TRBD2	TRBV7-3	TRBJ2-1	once	TGTGCCAGCAGCTTAACGCAGGGACTAGCTGGCAATGAGCAGTTCTTC	CASSLTQGLAGNEQFF
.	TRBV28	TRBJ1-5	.	TGTGCCAGCAGTTTCTCGACAGAAGGGTGGCAGCCCCAGCATTTT	CASSFSTEGWQPQHF
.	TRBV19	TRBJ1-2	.	TGTGCCAGTTTTAGGGGACGGCGAGGGGTTGATGGCTACACCTTC	CASFRGRRGVDGYTF
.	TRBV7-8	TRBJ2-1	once	TGTGCCAGCAGCTTAAACGGACTACGAAACAATGAGCAGTTCTTC	CASSLNGLRNNEQFF
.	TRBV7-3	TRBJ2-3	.	TGTGCCAGCAGCTTAACGGGGGAGGCGACCACAGATACGCAGTATTTT	CASSLTGEATTDTQYF
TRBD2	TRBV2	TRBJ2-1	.	TGTGCCAGCAAAAGCGGGGGGGGACGCTCCTACAATGAGCAGTTCTTC	CASKSGGGRSYNEQFF
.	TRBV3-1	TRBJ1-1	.	TGTGCCAGCAGCCAAGGTTGGGGACAGAACACTGAAGCTTTCTTT	CASSQGWGQNTEAFF
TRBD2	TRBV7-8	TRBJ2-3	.	TGTGCCAGCAGCCCCCCCGGCGGGGGGGCCTTAGGAGATACGCAGTATTTT	CASSPPGGGALGDTQYF
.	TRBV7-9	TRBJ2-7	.	TGTGCCAGCAGCCCAGCCCTGCTGGTGAACCCCTACGAGCAGTACTTC	CASSPALLVNPYEQYF
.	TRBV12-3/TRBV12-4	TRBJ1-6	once	TGTGCCAGCCGTCTATATGGGGAGAATTCACCCCTCCACTTT	CASRLYGENSPLHF
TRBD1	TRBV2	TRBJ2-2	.	TGTGCCAGCAGTGAACACGCCAGGGGGCAGGCCGGGGAGCTGTTTTTT	CASSEHARGQAGELFF
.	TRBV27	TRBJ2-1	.	TGTGCCAGCAGTTTGGGGGATTGGGTAACTGAGCAGTTCTTC	CASSLGDWVTEQFF
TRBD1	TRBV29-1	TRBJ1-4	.	TGCAGCGTCACCAGGACAGGCCTTGATGAAAAACTGTTTTTT	CSVTRTGLDEKLFF
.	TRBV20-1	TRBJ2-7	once	TGCAGTGCTAGAGATGGAGGGGGCCGCCTCCTCTACGAGCAGTACTTC	CSARDGGGRLLYEQYF